This TCR beta chain was found in a study of CD8 T cells in ankylosing spondylitis. V was trimmed by 0 bases and J by 8 bases, leaving 16 bases between them. Germline lookup yields CDR1 LNHNV and CDR2 YYDKDF (reference sequence). This CDR3 contains 15 residues. Only a few counts were recorded for this clonotype. Via MiXCR, TCRdb re-called the 5' RACE reads, giving one row per CDR3 protein. The sample carries 250,000 or so distinct CDR3 sequences, more than 20% recorded once. The sequenced material came from blood, either unsorted or a sorted T cell fraction (not recorded which). The V and J genes are TRBV15 and TRBJ1-2; D is perhaps TRBD1 (5 bases). The TCR sequence derives from a male donor with ankylosing spondylitis or in good health (not recorded which). CDR3 sequence: CATSRDFGAGSGYTF. CDR3 nucleotides: TGTGCCACCAGCAGAGATTTTGGGGCAGGGAGCGGCTACACCTTC.